The rows below give T cell receptor beta chains drawn from one sample of a study of blood T cell repertoires in COVID-19. Libraries were prepared by immunoSEQ multiplex PCR; TCRdb keeps only in-frame clonotypes and omits some of them. The repertoire holds approximately 140,000 clones, with 88% as singletons. Input material: peripheral blood. Source of these receptors: a man aged 50 to 59 with active or convalescent COVID-19. Each CDR3 is given with its conserved first and last residue. The D gene is left open where the match is weak.

TRBV6-5	TRBJ1-2	.	CASLGGDLHGYTF
TRBV5-1	TRBJ2-5	.	CASSLDQTVAQETQYF
TRBV7-3	TRBJ2-1	TRBD2	CASSLQGLVNNEQFF
TRBV6-5	TRBJ2-5	.	CASSFRETQYF
TRBV18	TRBJ1-2	TRBD1	CASSPLGQGGNGYTF
TRBV9	TRBJ1-1	.	CASSVSGNTEAFF
TRBV10-2	TRBJ2-1	TRBD2	CASSESPSGSPYNEQFF
TRBV29-1	TRBJ1-2	TRBD1	CSAGGTDGYTF
TRBV19	TRBJ2-1	TRBD2	CASRGLAGPYNEQFF
TRBV28	TRBJ1-2	TRBD1	CASSGGDRVRGYTF
TRBV19	TRBJ2-3	TRBD2	CASSLLGLAGGTDTQYF
TRBV5-4	TRBJ2-3	.	CASSLKVGTDTQYF
TRBV27	TRBJ1-1	TRBD1	CASSFTGGNTEAFF
TRBV5-1	TRBJ1-2	.	CASSRGGNGYTF
TRBV4-3	TRBJ2-7	.	CASSQAGTGPYEQYF
TRBV4-2	TRBJ2-7	.	CASSQRRERRYEQYF
TRBV2	TRBJ1-2	.	CASRDWTVLYGYTF
TRBV11-2	TRBJ2-7	.	CASSFRRVPYEQYF
TRBV25-1	TRBJ1-3	TRBD1	CASSEPQGGPSGNTIYF
TRBV28	TRBJ2-4	.	CASSFYESPGGGIQYF
TRBV5-1	TRBJ2-1	.	CASSLRGGEGEQFF
TRBV28	TRBJ1-5	.	CASRRGGAGQPQHF
TRBV6-5	TRBJ1-6	.	CASRNREGISPLHF
TRBV7-2	TRBJ2-1	TRBD2	CASSLGTSLNEQFF
TRBV20-1	TRBJ2-7	.	CSASADTSYEQYF
TRBV15	TRBJ2-7	TRBD1	CATSRVGQGAYEQYF
TRBV18	TRBJ1-2	.	CASSPRGKDFYGYTF
TRBV11-2	TRBJ1-4	.	CASSLGQIEKLFF
TRBV6-5	TRBJ1-1	.	CASSYSQRFSEAFF
TRBV11-2	TRBJ1-1	.	CASSLVKGLGTEAFF
TRBV5-1	TRBJ1-5	.	CASSFTGLNQPQHF
TRBV2	TRBJ2-7	TRBD1	CASSQTGYEQYF
TRBV19	TRBJ2-1	TRBD2	CASSPTSGLGPEQFF